Shown below are 24 T cell receptor beta chains from a single sample sequenced in a study of OX40 agonist ivuxolimab in advanced cancers. Using immunoSEQ multiplex PCR, the repertoire was profiled, and TCRdb retains in-frame clones only, with some absent. The profile covers around 71,000 clones, with roughly nine tenths appearing a single time and 0.95% to 1.4% taken by the ten largest. This sample comprised CD4+ or CD8+ T cells sorted from blood, obtained in a trial of the OX40 agonist ivuxolimab. Receptor source: an adult with an advanced solid tumor such as melanoma, head and neck, liver or kidney cancer.

CDR3 nucleotides: TGTGCCAGCAGTTTTCTGAGGGACAGGGGGTCACGGAATGGCTACACCTTC. This codes for CASSFLRDRGSRNGYTF. The chain carries TRBV28 and TRBJ1-2; 11 bases are a match to TRBD1. The CDR3 has 17 amino acids. Germline CDR1 MDHEN, CDR2 SYDVKM. The V and J ends lost 3 bases and 6 bases, in that order; junction bases with no gene match: 12.

The chain uses TRBV5-4 and TRBJ2-2, with D unclear. Germline values: CDR1 SGHNT, CDR2 YYREEE (reference sequence). V shed 2 bases and J shed 5 bases, with 4 bases lying between them. The CDR3 extends over 12 amino acids. CDR3 in amino acids: CASSLTTGELFF. CDR3 DNA sequence: TGTGCCAGCAGCTTAACTACCGGGGAGCTGTTTTTT.

The chain employs TRBV29-1 and TRBJ1-4; 9 positions agree with TRBD1. The CDR3 covers 13 residues. Germline trimming cut 7 bases from V and 8 bases from J; bases unmatched to any gene: 8. From germline, CDR1 is SQVTM and CDR2 ANQGSEA. CDR3 sequence: CSARQGVKEKLFF. The CDR3, as DNA: TGCAGCGCCCGACAGGGGGTTAAAGAAAAACTGTTTTTT.

J is TRBJ2-3 and V is TRBV6-1; no clear D. Germline V CDR1 and CDR2: MNHNS, SASEGT. Trimming cost V 5 bases and J 9 bases, with 15 bases left between them. The CDR3 is made up of 13 amino acids. The CDR3 DNA is TGTGCCAGCAGTACTATCGACATCGTCACGCAGTATTTT. It yields the protein CASSTIDIVTQYF.

The chain has TRBV28 and TRBJ1-4, with 8 bases lining up with TRBD1. Trimming at V came to 5 bases and at J to 6 bases, leaving 5 bases not matched to a gene. The CDR3 has 14 residues. CDR1 and CDR2 (germline): MDHEN, SYDVKM. Written as DNA, the CDR3 is TGTGCCAGCAGTAGACAGGGGAGGCATGAAAAACTGTTTTTT. Amino acid sequence: CASSRQGRHEKLFF.

The J gene is TRBJ2-7, the V gene TRBV14; a weak D match, TRBD2 (6 bases). CDR1 is SGHDN and CDR2 is FVKESK in the germline V gene. The CDR3 is 13 amino acids. The V end was cut by 0 bases, the J end by 8 bases, with 11 bases between. CDR3 amino acids: CASSQDWTTQQYF. The CDR3 nucleotides read TGTGCCAGCAGCCAAGATTGGACTACCCAGCAGTACTTC.

The rearrangement uses TRBV14 and TRBJ2-1; 8 bases match TRBD2. Germline loops: CDR1 SGHDN, CDR2 FVKESK. Unmatched junction bases numbered 4, after V lost 4 bases and J lost 5 bases. The CDR3 runs to 14 residues. The CDR3 DNA sequence: TGTGCCAGCAGCCGACTAGCGCAAAACAATGAGCAGTTCTTC. This sequence encodes CASSRLAQNNEQFF. Combining the CDR3 with reference TRBV14 and TRBJ2-1 gives the whole variable domain EAGVTQFPSHSVIEKGQTVTLRCDPISGHDNLYWYRRVMGKEIKFLLHFVKESKQDESGMPNNRFLAERTGGTYSTLKVQPAELEDSGVYFCASSRLAQNNEQFFGPGTRLTVL.

This chain connects TRBV25-1 to TRBJ2-1; TRBD2 aligns across 12 bases. Trimming at V came to 8 bases and at J to 0 bases, leaving 5 bases not matched to a gene. CDR1 and CDR2 (germline): MGHDK, SYGVNS. The CDR3 totals 16 residues. In DNA form, the CDR3 reads TGTGCCAGCTCTCGGACTAGCGGGAACTCCTACAATGAGCAGTTCTTC. This encodes CASSRTSGNSYNEQFF.

This chain links TRBV11-2 with TRBJ2-3; a possible D gene is TRBD2 (6 bases). V was trimmed by 3 bases and J by 0 bases, leaving 7 bases between them. CDR1 SGHAT and CDR2 FQNNGV come from the germline V gene. The CDR3 is 14 amino acids. The CDR3 DNA follows: TGTGCCAGCAGCTTTGGACTAAGCACAGATACGCAGTATTTT. Protein: CASSFGLSTDTQYF.

The V and J genes are TRBV6-5 and TRBJ1-6, with 7 bases that match TRBD1. The ends lost 2 bases at V and 5 bases at J; junction bases unmatched: 3. Germline V gene lookup returns CDR1 MNHEY and CDR2 SVGAGI. The CDR3 length is 15 residues. The DNA of the CDR3 is TGTGCCAGCAGTTACAGGGGGCAAAATAATTCACCCCTCCACTTT. It yields the protein CASSYRGQNNSPLHF.

This clone was observed a few times. The sample holds other DNA sequences that translate to the same CDR3. The CDR3 DNA reads as TGTGCCAGCAGCCAGGCACCTAATGAAAAACTGTTTTTT. Its protein is CASSQAPNEKLFF. The V call is TRBV5-6, the J call TRBJ1-4; no clear D gene. The CDR3 covers 13 residues. Germline assignment: CDR1 SGHDT and CDR2 YYEEEE. V lost 4 bases, J lost 3 bases, and 7 bases lay in between. Variable domain in full (rest from reference TRBV5-6 and TRBJ1-4): DAGVTQSPTHLIKTRGQQVTLRCSPKSGHDTVSWYQQALGQGPQFIFQYYEEEERQRGNFPDRFSGHQFPNYSSELNVNALLLGDSALYLCASSQAPNEKLFFGSGTQLSVL.

CDR3 coding DNA: TGTGCCAGTAGTGAACAGGGGGCCCAGCCCCAGCATTTT. Translated: CASSEQGAQPQHF. The rearrangement uses TRBV19 and TRBJ1-5; 9 nucleotides line up with TRBD1. CDR3 length equals 13 residues. CDR1 LNHDA and CDR2 SQIVND come from the germline V gene (reference sequence). V shed 5 bases, J shed 7 bases, and the junction held 3 bases outside the gene matches.

In regard to this clone: The same CDR3 also results from other DNA sequences found in this sample. V and J are TRBV5-1 and TRBJ2-6, with D possibly matching TRBD1 (6 bases). Germline CDR1 reads SGHRS; CDR2 reads YFSETQ. V gave up 1 base and J gave up 4 bases, with 9 bases separating them. The CDR3 loop spans 15 amino acids. CDR3 sequence reads: CASSLQGSGANVLTF. CDR3 nucleotides: TGCGCCAGCAGCTTGCAGGGGTCGGGGGCCAACGTCCTGACTTTC.

V is TRBV4-2 and J is TRBJ1-6, with D maybe TRBD1 (6 bases). V dropped 0 bases and J dropped 8 bases, with 17 bases sitting between them. Germline V gene lookup returns CDR1 LGHNA and CDR2 YNFKEQ. The CDR3 has 17 amino acids. CDR3 protein: CASSQEFGLQGHSPLHF. Written as DNA, the CDR3 is TGTGCCAGCAGCCAAGAGTTCGGGTTACAGGGTCATTCACCCCTCCACTTT.

The chain is built from TRBV18 and TRBJ2-1, with 14 bases matching TRBD2. The V gene end was trimmed by 4 bases and the J gene end by 11 bases; junction bases not matched to a gene: 4. The germline CDR1 and CDR2 sequences are KGHSH and LQKENI. The CDR3 spans 14 residues. The CDR3 sequence is CASSRTSGRPQQFF. CDR3 in DNA: TGTGCCAGCTCACGGACTAGCGGGAGGCCTCAGCAGTTCTTC.

J is TRBJ2-7 and V is TRBV5-4; 15 bases align to TRBD2. With 4 bases clipped from V and 2 bases from J, the junction kept 7 bases outside the gene matches. CDR3 length: 17 amino acids. CDR1 is SGHNT and CDR2 is YYREEE in the germline V gene (reference sequence). The CDR3 region is CASSGGLAGGRPYEQYF. The CDR3 DNA reads as TGTGCCAGCAGCGGGGGACTAGCGGGAGGCCGGCCCTACGAGCAGTACTTC.

The chain recombines TRBV29-1 with TRBJ2-1; 14 bases are a match to TRBD2. The CDR3 runs to 14 residues. The germline gives CDR1 SQVTM, CDR2 ANQGSEA. With V trimmed by 7 bases and J by 10 bases, 9 bases remained unmatched. Written as DNA, the CDR3 is TGCAGCGCTCACCTCGGACTAGCGGGAGGAGAGCAGTTCTTC. This sequence encodes CSAHLGLAGGEQFF.

The V gene is TRBV11-3, the J gene TRBJ2-1; D tentatively fits TRBD1 or TRBD2 (5 bases each). Trimming removed 5 bases from V and 9 bases from J, with 8 bases in between. The CDR3 length is 11 residues. Germline assignment: CDR1 SGHNT and CDR2 YENEEA. CDR3 sequence reads: CASSEGFEQFF. The CDR3 DNA reads as TGTGCCAGCAGCGAGGGGTTTGAGCAGTTCTTC.

The chain uses TRBV11-1 and TRBJ1-5; D is unresolved. The V gene lost 1 base and the J gene lost 7 bases, with 8 bases spanning the gap. This CDR3 has 13 amino acids. Looked up from germline, CDR1 is SGHAT and CDR2 is FQDESV (reference sequence). CDR3 region: CASSLDSRQPQHF. Here the CDR3 DNA reads TGTGCCAGCAGCTTAGATAGTCGGCAGCCCCAGCATTTT.

J is TRBJ2-7 and V is TRBV28, with 9 nucleotides matching TRBD2. The germline gives CDR1 MDHEN, CDR2 SYDVKM. Losses at the gene ends were 4 bases for V and 4 bases for J; bases not matched to a gene: 8. The CDR3 covers 15 residues. The CDR3 sequence: CASSSLAGSRYEQYF. CDR3 coding DNA: TGTGCCAGCAGTTCTCTAGCGGGAAGTCGATACGAGCAGTACTTC.

The chain recombines TRBV6-6 with TRBJ1-5; TRBD1 might be the D (6 bases). Germline-derived CDR1 and CDR2 are MNHNY and SVGAGI (reference sequence). Deletions cut 5 bases from V and 4 bases from J, with 15 bases between. The CDR3 has 15 amino acids. The CDR3, as DNA: TGTGCCAGCAGTACCGAGACCCAGGGGAATCAGCCCCAGCATTTT. Translation: CASSTETQGNQPQHF.

The CDR3 DNA sequence: TGTGCCAGCTCACTGGGGAGCACAGATACGCAGTATTTT. Translating it yields CASSLGSTDTQYF. The chain employs TRBV18 and TRBJ2-3, with D unresolved. V was shortened by 4 bases and J by 0 bases, with 5 bases between the two germline ends. Germline V CDR1 and CDR2: KGHSH, LQKENI. The CDR3 extends over 13 amino acids.

The genes are TRBV28 and TRBJ1-4, with 8 bases lining up with TRBD1. Germline CDR1 is MDHEN and CDR2 is SYDVKM. With V trimmed by 4 bases and J by 2 bases, 3 bases remained unmatched. The CDR3 length is 15 residues. CDR3 DNA: TGTGCCAGCAGTTCGCAGGGGGCCACTAATGAAAAACTGTTTTTT. Residues: CASSSQGATNEKLFF.

The chain links TRBV7-9 to TRBJ2-2; maybe TRBD2 (5 bases). Germline V lookup: CDR1 SEHNR, CDR2 FQNEAQ (reference sequence). Trimming shortened V by 5 bases and J by 5 bases, and 18 bases separated the two germline ends. The CDR3 sequence is 16 residues long. CDR3 bases: TGTGCCAGCAGCCCGAGCGGTGGGCCGGGGACCGGGGAGCTGTTTTTT. Protein: CASSPSGGPGTGELFF.